This entry lists 26 T cell receptor beta chains sequenced from one sample in a study of blood T cells in healthy people across ages. A second PCR, run for about 7 to 11 cycles, used a sample-barcoded 5' primer plus a J-beta primer mix. TCRdb re-derived calls from the 5' RACE reads in MiXCR, one entry per CDR3 protein. The sample consists of under 2,000,000 distinct CDR3 sequences, 49% of them appearing once. The specimen sequenced was blood. The receptors derive from a woman in her thirties or forties in good health.

The rearrangement joins TRBV2 to TRBJ2-5; D is possibly TRBD1 or TRBD2 (5 bases each). Germline V lookup: CDR1 SNHLY, CDR2 FYNNEI. The CDR3 contains 13 residues. Trimming removed 5 bases at V and 11 bases at J, with 18 bases between. The CDR3 here is CASSTQGFGEQYF. For the CDR3, the DNA is TGTGCCAGCAGTACCCAGGGTTTTGGGGAGCAGTACTTC.

This chain's CDR3 is CASSQARTSSSGANVLTF. DNA for the CDR3: TGCGCCAGCAGCCAAGCTCGGACTTCAAGCTCTGGGGCCAACGTCCTGACTTTC. The rearrangement uses TRBV4-3 and TRBJ2-6, with D maybe TRBD2 (5 bases). The CDR3 runs 18 residues. Germline values: CDR1 LGHNA, CDR2 YSLEER. The V end was cut by 1 base, the J end by 0 bases, with 13 bases between.

As for this clonotype: This sequence may be a read error, since a much larger clone differs from it by one base. J is TRBJ2-1 and V is TRBV20-1; the match to TRBD2 covers 8 bases. Germline CDR1 reads DFQATT; CDR2 reads SNEGSKA (reference sequence). CDR3 length: 15 residues. V dropped 6 bases and J dropped 13; count of bases not matched to a gene: 20. CDR3 region: CSARTLAGLQETQFF. In nucleotides, the CDR3 is TGCAGTGCGCGAACCTTAGCGGGGCTCCAAGAGACCCAGTTCTTC.

This chain connects TRBV5-1 to TRBJ1-4; perhaps TRBD1 as D (5 bases). This CDR3 has 15 amino acids. Germline CDR1 reads SGHRS; CDR2 reads YFSETQ. Trimming took off 3 bases at V and 0 bases at J, with 9 bases between the two ends. This chain's CDR3 is CASSSGPTTNEKLFF. The CDR3 DNA reads as TGCGCCAGCAGCTCGGGACCGACAACTAATGAAAAACTGTTTTTT.

V is TRBV28 and J is TRBJ2-5; D remains ambiguous. The length of the CDR3 is 13 residues. The germline CDR1 and CDR2 sequences are MDHEN and SYDVKM. V was clipped by 7 bases and J by 8 bases, with 17 bases between them. The chain's CDR3 is CASNNPPGSTQYF. Written as DNA, the CDR3 is TGTGCCAGCAACAACCCTCCGGGCTCTACCCAGTACTTC.

This chain links TRBV20-1 with TRBJ1-2, with TRBD1 as a possible D gene (5 bases). CDR3 length equals 12 residues. CDR1 and CDR2 from the germline V gene are DFQATT and SNEGSKA (reference sequence). V lost 3 bases and J 7 bases, leaving 12 bases between the germline ends. The CDR3 region has the DNA TGCAGTGCTAGCGACAGTGTCGCTGGCTACACCTTC. Amino acids: CSASDSVAGYTF.

The chain employs TRBV5-8 and TRBJ2-4; 8 nucleotides line up with TRBD1. The J call is doubtful: the DNA matches TRBJ2-7 better. The CDR3 consists of 15 residues. Germline V gene sequence: CDR1 SGHTS, CDR2 YDEGEE. The CDR3: CASSLYGTGYYEQYF. The CDR3 DNA is TGTGCCAGCAGCTTATACGGGACAGGCTACTACGAGCAGTACTTC.

This clonotype has only a few counts. The chain joins TRBV28 to TRBJ2-5; 10 positions match TRBD1. CDR1 is MDHEN, CDR2 SYDVKM, per germline. The ends lost 6 bases at V and 4 bases at J; junction bases unmatched: 5. CDR3 size: 14 residues. This CDR3 reads CASRQGQGGETQYF. The CDR3 DNA reads TGTGCCAGCAGACAAGGACAGGGGGGAGAGACCCAGTACTTC.

This clonotype occurred a few times. The gene calls are TRBV7-9 and TRBJ2-1, with 12 bases identical to TRBD1. Trimming took 5 bases from V and 3 from J; bases not matched to a gene: 14. Looked up from germline, CDR1 is SEHNR and CDR2 is FQNEAQ (reference sequence). The CDR3 extends over 19 amino acids. The CDR3 region has the DNA TGTGCCAGCAGCCCACACCGGCCGGGACAGGGGGCGAGCTACAATGAGCAGTTCTTC. It is translated as CASSPHRPGQGASYNEQFF.

The V call is TRBV2, the J call TRBJ2-5, with 14 bases aligning to TRBD2. The CDR3 covers 14 residues. From germline, CDR1 is SNHLY and CDR2 FYNNEI. With V trimmed by 4 bases and J by 8 bases, 3 bases remained unmatched. The CDR3 reads CASSGGLAGVTQYF. CDR3 in DNA: TGTGCCAGCAGTGGGGGACTAGCGGGGGTAACCCAGTACTTC.

This clonotype was detected only a few times. The chain employs TRBV6-5 and TRBJ2-5; D might be TRBD1 (6 bases). The CDR3 totals 15 residues. Germline-derived CDR1 and CDR2 are MNHEY and SVGAGI. Trimming removed 5 bases from V and 1 base from J, with 14 bases in between. In DNA, the CDR3 is TGTGCCAGCAGTCGCCCGACAGGATCCCAAGAGACCCAGTACTTC. Translated, it gives CASSRPTGSQETQYF.

Only a few counts were recorded for this clonotype. The chain is built from TRBV7-2 and TRBJ2-3, with TRBD2 matching over 11 bases. Germline V lookup: CDR1 SGHTA, CDR2 FQGNSA. With V trimmed by 5 bases and J by 5 bases, 9 bases remained unmatched. This CDR3 is 16 amino acids long. CDR3 sequence reads: CASSMIPGLAVDTQYF. CDR3 bases: TGTGCCAGCAGCATGATTCCGGGACTAGCGGTAGATACGCAGTATTTT.

There are a few counts of this clonotype. The rearrangement links TRBV27 to TRBJ2-7; TRBD1 might be the D (5 bases). V dropped 0 bases and J dropped 6 bases, with 12 bases sitting between them. The CDR3 spans 14 residues. Germline V CDR1 and CDR2: MNHEY, SMNVEV (reference sequence). In DNA, the CDR3 is TGTGCCAGCAGTTTATCACCAGGGCGCGGCGAGCAGTACTTC. This sequence encodes CASSLSPGRGEQYF.

The chain employs TRBV28 and TRBJ1-2; D uncertain. The length of the CDR3 is 13 residues. Germline V gene lookup returns CDR1 MDHEN and CDR2 SYDVKM. Trimming removed 5 bases from V and 1 base from J, with 8 bases in between. CDR3 nucleotides: TGTGCCAGCAGTCTTGCCCATAACTATGGCTACACCTTC. It translates to CASSLAHNYGYTF.

This clonotype was recorded a few times. This rearrangement joins TRBV11-2 to TRBJ2-3; perhaps TRBD2 as D (6 bases). CDR3 length: 14 amino acids. Trimming pared 1 base from V and 5 bases from J, leaving 10 bases between. Germline V gene lookup returns CDR1 SGHAT and CDR2 FQNNGV. The CDR3 DNA follows: TGTGCCAGCAGCTTAGTGGGCGGGGTAGATACGCAGTATTTT. Amino acids: CASSLVGGVDTQYF.

This clonotype was seen a handful of times. J is TRBJ2-5 and V is TRBV4-2; D gene uncertain. Deletions cut 4 bases from V and 5 bases from J, with 8 bases between. Germline CDR1 reads LGHNA; CDR2 reads YNFKEQ. The CDR3 extends over 12 amino acids. CDR3: CASSRSRETQYF. The CDR3 nucleotides read TGTGCCAGCAGCCGATCCCGGGAGACCCAGTACTTC.

This clonotype appeared a few times. The J gene is TRBJ2-6, the V gene TRBV4-2; 7 bases fit TRBD1. Germline V CDR1 and CDR2: LGHNA, YNFKEQ. J was trimmed by 4 bases and V by 0 bases; bases with no gene match: 12. This CDR3 contains 19 residues. The CDR3 spells CASSQDVAPTGSGANVLTF. DNA for the CDR3: TGTGCCAGCAGCCAAGATGTGGCCCCGACAGGGTCCGGGGCCAACGTCCTGACTTTC.

This sequence joins TRBV6-2 or TRBV6-3 and TRBJ2-1; D remains unclear. The length of the CDR3 is 17 residues. Germline loops: CDR1 MNHEY, CDR2 SVGEGT. Trimming left V 0 bases short and J 4 bases short, with 16 bases between. CDR3 DNA sequence: TGTGCCAGCAGTTACTCCCGTACTGCCTCTCAATACAATGAGCAGTTCTTC. This sequence encodes CASSYSRTASQYNEQFF.

This sequence joins TRBV20-1 and TRBJ2-3; D might be TRBD1 or TRBD2, each matching 5 bases. The germline V gene has CDR1 DFQATT and CDR2 SNEGSKA (reference sequence). Trimming took off 7 bases at V and 3 bases at J, with 14 bases between the two ends. The CDR3 totals 13 residues. This chain's CDR3 is CSEEARGTDTQYF. The CDR3, as DNA: TGCAGTGAGGAGGCTAGGGGTACAGATACGCAGTATTTT.

The chain recombines TRBV19 with TRBJ1-5; a weak D match, TRBD1 (6 bases). Germline CDR1 reads LNHDA; CDR2 reads SQIVND (reference sequence). This CDR3 has 13 amino acids. V was shortened by 2 bases and J by 4 bases, with 6 bases between the two germline ends. The CDR3 loop reads CASSITGNQPQHF. The CDR3 region has the DNA TGTGCCAGTAGTATAACAGGGAATCAGCCCCAGCATTTT.

This clonotype has a handful of counts. This chain uses TRBV7-3 with TRBJ2-1, with D uncertain. V lost 5 bases and J lost 8, with 13 bases in between. The CDR3 contains 13 residues. Germline CDR1 is SGHTA and CDR2 is FQGTGA. CDR3 DNA: TGTGCCAGCAGCCCCCGTACGAAGTATGAGCAGTTCTTC. It specifies CASSPRTKYEQFF.

In its sample, this clonotype was seen once. V is TRBV20-1 and J is TRBJ1-4; no clear D gene. The CDR3 extends over 10 amino acids. The V and J ends lost 5 bases and 13 bases respectively, with 11 bases between them. Germline lookup yields CDR1 DFQATT and CDR2 SNEGSKA (reference sequence). The CDR3 reads CSAYYAGLFF. The CDR3 region has the DNA TGCAGTGCTTACTACGCGGGACTGTTTTTT.

The CDR3 loop reads CSARDFVKHFGGANYGYTF. The CDR3 DNA is TGCAGTGCTAGAGATTTCGTGAAACATTTTGGCGGGGCTAACTATGGCTACACCTTC. The rearrangement uses TRBV20-1 and TRBJ1-2, with no clear D. Germline V gene lookup returns CDR1 DFQATT and CDR2 SNEGSKA (reference sequence). The ends were cut back, 0 bases at V and 0 bases at J, with 23 bases in the middle. CDR3 length: 19 residues.

The rearrangement links TRBV7-9 to TRBJ2-7; TRBD1 is a possible D gene (5 bases). Per germline, CDR1 SEHNR and CDR2 FQNEAQ (reference sequence). V was cut by 5 bases and J by 3 bases, with 11 bases left in between. The CDR3 length is 13 residues. This CDR3 is CASSHTGNYEQYF. Written as DNA, the CDR3 is TGTGCCAGCAGCCACACAGGAAACTACGAGCAGTACTTC.

The chain is built from TRBV12-3 or TRBV12-4 and TRBJ2-1; 8 nucleotides line up with TRBD2. The CDR3 is 17 amino acids. V was pared by 7 bases and J by 0 bases, with 11 bases of the junction left unmatched. The DNA for the CDR3 is TGTGCCAGCATAAGGTCGGGGGGGCTTCACTCCTACAATGAGCAGTTCTTC. Translation: CASIRSGGLHSYNEQFF.

The chain carries TRBV20-1 and TRBJ2-1, with TRBD2 matching 8 bases. Germline V gene sequence: CDR1 DFQATT, CDR2 SNEGSKA (reference sequence). The length of the CDR3 is 15 residues. The V segment lost 6 bases and the J segment 0 bases; nucleotides outside the gene matches: 7. CDR3 bases: TGCAGTGCCACAGCGGGGGAGAGCTCCTACAATGAGCAGTTCTTC. Protein sequence: CSATAGESSYNEQFF.